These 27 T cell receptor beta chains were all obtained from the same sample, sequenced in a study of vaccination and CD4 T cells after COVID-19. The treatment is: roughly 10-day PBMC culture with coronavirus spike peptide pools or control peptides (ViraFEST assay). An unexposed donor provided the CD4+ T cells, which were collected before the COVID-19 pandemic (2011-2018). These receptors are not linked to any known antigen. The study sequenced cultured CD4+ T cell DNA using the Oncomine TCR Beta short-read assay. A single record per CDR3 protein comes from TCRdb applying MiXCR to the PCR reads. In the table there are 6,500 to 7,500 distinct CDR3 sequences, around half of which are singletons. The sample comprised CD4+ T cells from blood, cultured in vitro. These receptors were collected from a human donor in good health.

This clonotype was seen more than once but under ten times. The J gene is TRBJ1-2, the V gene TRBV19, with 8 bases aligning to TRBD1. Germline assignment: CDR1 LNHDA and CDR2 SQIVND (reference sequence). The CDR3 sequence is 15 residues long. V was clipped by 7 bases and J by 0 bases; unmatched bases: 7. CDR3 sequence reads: CASTGTGHSNYGYTF. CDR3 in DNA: TGTGCCAGTACCGGGACAGGCCACTCTAACTATGGCTACACCTTC.

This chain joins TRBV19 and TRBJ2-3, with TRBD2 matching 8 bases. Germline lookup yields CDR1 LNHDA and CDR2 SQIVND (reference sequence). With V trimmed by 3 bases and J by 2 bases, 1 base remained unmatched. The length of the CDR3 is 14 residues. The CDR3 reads CASSMTSVTDTQYF. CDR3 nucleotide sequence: TGTGCCAGTAGTATGACTAGCGTCACAGATACGCAGTATTTT.

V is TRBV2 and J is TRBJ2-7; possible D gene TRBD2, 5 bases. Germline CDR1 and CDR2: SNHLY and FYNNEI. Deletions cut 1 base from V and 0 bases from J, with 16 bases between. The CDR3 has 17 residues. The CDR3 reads CASSEEGLALSSYEQYF. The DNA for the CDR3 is TGTGCCAGCAGTGAAGAGGGTTTAGCGCTGAGCTCCTACGAGCAGTACTTC.

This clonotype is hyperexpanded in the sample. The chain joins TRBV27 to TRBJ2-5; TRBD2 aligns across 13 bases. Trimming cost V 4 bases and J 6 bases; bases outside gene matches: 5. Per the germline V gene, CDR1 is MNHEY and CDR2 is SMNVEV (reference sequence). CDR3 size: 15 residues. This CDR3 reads CASSSEGLAGQTQYF. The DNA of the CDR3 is TGTGCCAGCAGTTCCGAGGGACTAGCGGGGCAGACCCAGTACTTC.

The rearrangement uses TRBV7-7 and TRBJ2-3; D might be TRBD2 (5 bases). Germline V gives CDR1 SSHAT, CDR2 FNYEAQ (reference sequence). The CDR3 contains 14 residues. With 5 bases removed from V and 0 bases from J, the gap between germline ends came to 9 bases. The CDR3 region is CASSRGGSTDTQYF. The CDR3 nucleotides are TGTGCCAGCAGCCGTGGCGGGAGCACAGATACGCAGTATTTT.

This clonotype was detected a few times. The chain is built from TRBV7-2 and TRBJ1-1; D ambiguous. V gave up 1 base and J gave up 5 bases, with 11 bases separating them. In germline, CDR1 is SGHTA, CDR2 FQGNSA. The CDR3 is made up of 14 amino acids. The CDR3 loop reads CASSLGAGRTEAFF. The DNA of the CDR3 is TGTGCCAGCAGCTTAGGGGCAGGACGGACTGAAGCTTTCTTT.

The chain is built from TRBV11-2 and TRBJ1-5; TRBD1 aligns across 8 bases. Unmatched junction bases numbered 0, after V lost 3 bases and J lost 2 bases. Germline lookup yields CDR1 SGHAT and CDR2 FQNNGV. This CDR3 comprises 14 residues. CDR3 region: CASSLTGGNQPQHF. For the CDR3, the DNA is TGTGCCAGCAGCTTGACAGGGGGCAATCAGCCCCAGCATTTT.

CDR3 in amino acids: CASMLRRGQGWPQHF. For the CDR3, the DNA is TGTGCCAGCATGTTGCGCAGGGGACAGGGTTGGCCCCAGCATTTT. This rearrangement joins TRBV6-1 to TRBJ1-5, with 9 nucleotides matching TRBD1. The CDR3 sequence is 15 residues long. Germline-derived CDR1 and CDR2 are MNHNS and SASEGT. V was pared by 7 bases and J by 9 bases, with 13 bases of the junction left unmatched.

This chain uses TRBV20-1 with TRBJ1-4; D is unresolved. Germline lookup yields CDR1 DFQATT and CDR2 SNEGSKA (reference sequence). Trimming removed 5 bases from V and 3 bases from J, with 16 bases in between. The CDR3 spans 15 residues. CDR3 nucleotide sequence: TGCAGTGCTGCGGCGAGGAGGCTGGCTAATGAAAAACTGTTTTTT. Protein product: CSAAARRLANEKLFF.

This CDR3 reads CASTQTLNARGYGYTF. The CDR3 nucleotides read TGTGCCAGCACCCAGACGTTGAACGCCAGGGGCTATGGCTACACCTTC. V usage is TRBV7-9 and J usage is TRBJ1-2, with D possibly matching TRBD1 (6 bases). Trimming shortened V by 7 bases and J by 4 bases, and 22 bases separated the two germline ends. This CDR3 is 16 amino acids long. The V gene's germline CDR1 is SEHNR and CDR2 FQNEAQ (reference sequence).

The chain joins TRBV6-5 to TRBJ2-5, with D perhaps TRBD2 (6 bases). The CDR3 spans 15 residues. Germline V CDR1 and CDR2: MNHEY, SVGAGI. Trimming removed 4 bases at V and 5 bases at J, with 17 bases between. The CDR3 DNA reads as TGTGCCAGCAGTTCTCTGAGCGGGCAGGTGGAGACCCAGTACTTC. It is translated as CASSSLSGQVETQYF.

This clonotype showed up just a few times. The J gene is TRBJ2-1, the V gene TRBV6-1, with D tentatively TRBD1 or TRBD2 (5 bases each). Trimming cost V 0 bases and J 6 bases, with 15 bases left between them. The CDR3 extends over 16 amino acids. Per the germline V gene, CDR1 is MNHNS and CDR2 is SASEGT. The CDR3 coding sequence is TGTGCCAGCAGTGAAGCGGTGGGGGAACTTCTCAATGAGCAGTTCTTC. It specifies CASSEAVGELLNEQFF.

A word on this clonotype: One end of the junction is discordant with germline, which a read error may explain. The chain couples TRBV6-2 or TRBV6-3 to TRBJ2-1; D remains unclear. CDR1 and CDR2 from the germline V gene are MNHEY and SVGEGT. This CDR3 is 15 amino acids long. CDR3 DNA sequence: TGTGCCAGCAGTTCGCGACTCGGGCCCCGAGATGAGCAGTTTTTC. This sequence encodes CASSSRLGPRDEQFF.

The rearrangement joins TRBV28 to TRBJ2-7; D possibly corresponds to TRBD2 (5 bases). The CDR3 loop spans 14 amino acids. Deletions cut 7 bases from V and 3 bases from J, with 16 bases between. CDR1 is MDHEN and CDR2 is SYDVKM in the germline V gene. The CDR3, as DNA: TGTGCCAGCAATCGAGGGCTAAATCTCTACGAGCAGTACTTC. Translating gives CASNRGLNLYEQYF.

Here the CDR3 DNA reads TGTGCCAGCAGTTTAAGGGAAGACTATGGCTACACCTTC. Amino acid sequence: CASSLREDYGYTF. The V gene is TRBV27, the J gene TRBJ1-2; no definite D call. The V end was cut by 2 bases, the J end by 3 bases, with 7 bases between. The CDR3 covers 13 residues. CDR1 and CDR2 from the germline V gene are MNHEY and SMNVEV (reference sequence).

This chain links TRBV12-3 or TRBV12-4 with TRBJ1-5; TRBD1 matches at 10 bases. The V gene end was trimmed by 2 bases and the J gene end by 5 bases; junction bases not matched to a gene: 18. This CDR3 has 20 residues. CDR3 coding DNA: TGTGCCAGCAGTTTATGGTCCCCCGGGACAGGGGCGAAATCTTATCAGCCCCAGCATTTT. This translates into CASSLWSPGTGAKSYQPQHF.

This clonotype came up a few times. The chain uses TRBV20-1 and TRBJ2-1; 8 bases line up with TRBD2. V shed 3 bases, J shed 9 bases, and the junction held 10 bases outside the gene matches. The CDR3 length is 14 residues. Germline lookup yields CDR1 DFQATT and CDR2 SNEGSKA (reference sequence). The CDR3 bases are TGCAGTGCTAGCCGAGCGGGGGAATGGGGTGAGCAGTTCTTC. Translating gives CSASRAGEWGEQFF.

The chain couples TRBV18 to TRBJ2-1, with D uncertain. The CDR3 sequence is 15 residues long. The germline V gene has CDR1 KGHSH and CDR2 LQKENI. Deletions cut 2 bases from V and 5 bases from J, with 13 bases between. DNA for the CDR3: TGTGCCAGCTCACCAACGGCCGTTCGAAACAATGAGCAGTTCTTC. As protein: CASSPTAVRNNEQFF.

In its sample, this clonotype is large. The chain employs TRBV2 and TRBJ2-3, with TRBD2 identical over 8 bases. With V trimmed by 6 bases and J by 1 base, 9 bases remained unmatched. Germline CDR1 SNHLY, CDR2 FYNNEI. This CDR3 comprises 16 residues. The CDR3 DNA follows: TGTGCCAGCAGGAGGGACCTGCGGGAGGGCACAGATACGCAGTATTTT. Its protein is CASRRDLREGTDTQYF. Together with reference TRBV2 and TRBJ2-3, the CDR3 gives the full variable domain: EPEVTQTPSHQVTQMGQEVILRCVPISNHLYFYWYRQILGQKVEFLVSFYNNEISEKSEIFDDQFSVERPDGSNFTLKIRSTKLEDSAMYFCASRRDLREGTDTQYFGPGTRLTVL.

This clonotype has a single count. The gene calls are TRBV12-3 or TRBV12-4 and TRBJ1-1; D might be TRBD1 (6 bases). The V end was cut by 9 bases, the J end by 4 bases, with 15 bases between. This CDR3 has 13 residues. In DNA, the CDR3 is TGTGCCAGTAGGAGGACAGCAGGCACTGAAGCTTTCTTT. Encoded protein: CASRRTAGTEAFF.

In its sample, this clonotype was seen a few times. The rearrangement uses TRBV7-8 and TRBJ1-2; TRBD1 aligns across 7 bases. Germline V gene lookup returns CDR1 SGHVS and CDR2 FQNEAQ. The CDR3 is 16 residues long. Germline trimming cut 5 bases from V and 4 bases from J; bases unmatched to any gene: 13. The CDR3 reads CASSLTRTGLGYGYTF. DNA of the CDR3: TGTGCCAGCAGCCTTACGAGGACAGGTCTGGGCTATGGCTACACCTTC.

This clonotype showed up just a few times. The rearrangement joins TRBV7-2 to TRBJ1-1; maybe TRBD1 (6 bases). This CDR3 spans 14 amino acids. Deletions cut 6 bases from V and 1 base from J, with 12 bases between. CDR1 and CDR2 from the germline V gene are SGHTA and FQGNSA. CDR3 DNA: TGTGCCAGCAGGCTAGACAGGCAGAACACTGAAGCTTTCTTT. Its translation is CASRLDRQNTEAFF.

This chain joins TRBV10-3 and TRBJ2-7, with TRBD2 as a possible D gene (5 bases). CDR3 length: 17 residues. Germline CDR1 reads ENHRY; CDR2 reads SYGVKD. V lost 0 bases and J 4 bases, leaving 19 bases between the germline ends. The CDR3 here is CAISESPSGGSVYEQYF. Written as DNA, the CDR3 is TGTGCCATCAGTGAGTCTCCTTCTGGCGGGTCCGTGTACGAGCAGTACTTC.

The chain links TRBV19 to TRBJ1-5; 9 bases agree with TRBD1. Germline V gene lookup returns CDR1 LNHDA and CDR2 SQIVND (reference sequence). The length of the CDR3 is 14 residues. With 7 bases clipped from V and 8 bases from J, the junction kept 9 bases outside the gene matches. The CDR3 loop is CASKRTGVIEPQHF. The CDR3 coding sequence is TGTGCCAGTAAAAGGACAGGGGTAATTGAGCCCCAGCATTTT.

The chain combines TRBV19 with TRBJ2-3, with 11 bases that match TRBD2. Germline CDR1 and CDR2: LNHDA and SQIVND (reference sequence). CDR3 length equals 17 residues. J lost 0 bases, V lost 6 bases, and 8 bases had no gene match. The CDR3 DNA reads TGTGCCAGTAGGGGGACAGGGACTAGCGGTAGCACAGATACGCAGTATTTT. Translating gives CASRGTGTSGSTDTQYF. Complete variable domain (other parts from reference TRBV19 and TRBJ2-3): DGGITQSPKYLFRKEGQNVTLSCEQNLNHDAMYWYRQDPGQGLRLIYYSQIVNDFQKGDIAEGYSVSREKKESFPLTVTSAQKNPTAFYLCASRGTGTSGSTDTQYFGPGTRLTVL.

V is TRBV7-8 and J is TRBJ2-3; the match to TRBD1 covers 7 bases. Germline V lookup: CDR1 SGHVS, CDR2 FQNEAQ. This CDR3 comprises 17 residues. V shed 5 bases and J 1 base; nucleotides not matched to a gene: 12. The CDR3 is CASSLRGTVGGTDTQYF. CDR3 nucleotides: TGTGCCAGCAGCCTCAGGGGGACAGTGGGGGGCACAGATACGCAGTATTTT.

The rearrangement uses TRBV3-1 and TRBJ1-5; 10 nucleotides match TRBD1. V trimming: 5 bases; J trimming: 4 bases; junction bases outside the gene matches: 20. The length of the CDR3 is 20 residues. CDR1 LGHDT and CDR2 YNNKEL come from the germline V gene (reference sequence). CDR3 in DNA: TGTGCCAGCAGCAAGGGGGACAGGGGCGATTTCGGCCCCTGGAATCAGCCCCAGCATTTT. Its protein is CASSKGDRGDFGPWNQPQHF.